Sequencing of this TCR beta chain was carried out in a study of shared clonotypes between healthy human individuals. Study as a whole: Donors had three CD4 naive, three CD4 memory, two CD8 naive and one CD8 memory plate apiece. Whole-study results and caveats: Large sequencing depth failed to make sorted-subset sequencing complete, rarefaction showed. In general, naive subsets displayed greater estimated richness than memory subsets did. Genetic and exposure-history diversity was limited by the small donor number.

The protocol was immunoSEQ multiplex PCR, while the TCRdb copy is restricted to in-frame clones and leaves out a portion. The sample records some 1 million clones, roughly 80% being singletons. In the case of this clone: Antigen unknown.

This receptor was identified in a young man in good health. The source material was memory CD4+ T cells sorted from blood. Stated subset: CD45RA-negative fraction.

In nucleotides, the CDR3 is TGTGCCAGCTCACCACTACAGGGAAACAATGAGCAGTTCTTC. It yields the protein CASSPLQGNNEQFF. The chain joins TRBV18 to TRBJ2-1; D perhaps matches TRBD1 (6 bases). With 1 base removed from V and 5 bases from J, the gap between germline ends came to 9 bases. Germline CDR1 reads KGHSH; CDR2 reads LQKENI. There are 14 residues in the CDR3.